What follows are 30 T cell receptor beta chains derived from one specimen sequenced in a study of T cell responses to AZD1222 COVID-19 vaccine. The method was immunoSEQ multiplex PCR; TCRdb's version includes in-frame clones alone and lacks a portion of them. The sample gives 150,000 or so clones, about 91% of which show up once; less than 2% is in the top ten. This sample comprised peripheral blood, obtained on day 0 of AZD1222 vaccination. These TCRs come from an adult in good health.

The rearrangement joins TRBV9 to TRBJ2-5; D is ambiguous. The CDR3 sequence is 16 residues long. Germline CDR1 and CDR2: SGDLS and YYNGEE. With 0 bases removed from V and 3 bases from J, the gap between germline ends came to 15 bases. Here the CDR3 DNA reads TGTGCCAGCAGCGTAGAGGACCATGGGCTCAAAGAGACCCAGTACTTC. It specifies CASSVEDHGLKETQYF.

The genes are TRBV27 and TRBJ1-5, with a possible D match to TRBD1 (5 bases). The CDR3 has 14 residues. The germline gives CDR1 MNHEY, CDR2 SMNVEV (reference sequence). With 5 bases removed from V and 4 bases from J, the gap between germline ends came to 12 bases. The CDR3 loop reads CASSRNRLNQPQHF. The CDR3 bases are TGTGCCAGCAGTCGTAACAGGCTTAATCAGCCCCAGCATTTT.

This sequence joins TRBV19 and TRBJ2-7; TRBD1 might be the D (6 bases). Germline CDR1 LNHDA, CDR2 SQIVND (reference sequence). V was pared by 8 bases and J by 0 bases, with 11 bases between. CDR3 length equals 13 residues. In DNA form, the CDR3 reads TGTGCCAGTCAAAGACAGGACTCCTACGAGCAGTACTTC. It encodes CASQRQDSYEQYF. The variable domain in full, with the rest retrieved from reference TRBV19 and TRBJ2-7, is DGGITQSPKYLFRKEGQNVTLSCEQNLNHDAMYWYRQDPGQGLRLIYYSQIVNDFQKGDIAEGYSVSREKKESFPLTVTSAQKNPTAFYLCASQRQDSYEQYFGPGTRLTVT.

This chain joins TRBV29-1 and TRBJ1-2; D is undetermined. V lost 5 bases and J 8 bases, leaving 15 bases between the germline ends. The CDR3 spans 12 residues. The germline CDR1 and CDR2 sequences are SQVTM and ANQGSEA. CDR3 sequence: CSVHGRAQGYTF. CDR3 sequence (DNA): TGCAGCGTTCATGGGAGGGCTCAGGGCTACACCTTC.

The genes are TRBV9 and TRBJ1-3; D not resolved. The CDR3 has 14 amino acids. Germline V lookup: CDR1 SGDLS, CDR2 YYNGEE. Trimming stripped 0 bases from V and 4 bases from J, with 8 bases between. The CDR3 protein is CASSVGAFGNTIYF. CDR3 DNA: TGTGCCAGCAGCGTAGGGGCCTTCGGAAACACCATATATTTT.

In nucleotides, the CDR3 is TGTGCCAGCAGTTCTAGCGGAGCTTCCTACAATGAGCAGTTCTTC. Protein product: CASSSSGASYNEQFF. J is TRBJ2-1 and V is TRBV6-5, with 7 bases lining up with TRBD2. The CDR3 sequence is 15 residues long. Germline values: CDR1 MNHEY, CDR2 SVGAGI. V lost 4 bases and J lost 1; bases outside the gene matches: 4.

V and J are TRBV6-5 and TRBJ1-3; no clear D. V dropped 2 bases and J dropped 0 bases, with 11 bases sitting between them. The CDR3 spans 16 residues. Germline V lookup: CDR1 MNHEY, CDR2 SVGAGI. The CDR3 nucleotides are TGTGCCAGCAGTTACCCCTCCGCTGACTCTGGAAACACCATATATTTT. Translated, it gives CASSYPSADSGNTIYF.

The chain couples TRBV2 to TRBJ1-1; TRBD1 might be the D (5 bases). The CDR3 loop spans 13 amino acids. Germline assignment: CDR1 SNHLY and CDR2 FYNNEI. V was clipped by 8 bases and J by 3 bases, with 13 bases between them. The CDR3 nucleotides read TGTGCCAGCCAGGTGGGGCGGCACACTGAAGCTTTCTTT. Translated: CASQVGRHTEAFF.

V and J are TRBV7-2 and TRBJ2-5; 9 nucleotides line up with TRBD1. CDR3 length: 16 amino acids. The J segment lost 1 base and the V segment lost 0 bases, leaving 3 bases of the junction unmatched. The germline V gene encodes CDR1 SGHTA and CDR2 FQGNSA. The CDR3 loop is CASSLAPGQGQETQYF. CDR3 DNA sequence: TGTGCCAGCAGCTTAGCCCCGGGACAGGGCCAAGAGACCCAGTACTTC.

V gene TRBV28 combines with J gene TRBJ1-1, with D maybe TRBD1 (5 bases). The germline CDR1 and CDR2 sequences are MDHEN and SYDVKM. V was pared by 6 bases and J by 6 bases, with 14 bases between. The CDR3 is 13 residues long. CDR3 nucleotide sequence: TGTGCCAGCAGCCCTTCAGGGATCTCTGAAGCTTTCTTT. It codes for CASSPSGISEAFF. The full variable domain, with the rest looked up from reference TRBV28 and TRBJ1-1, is DVKVTQSSRYLVKRTGEKVFLECVQDMDHENMFWYRQDPGLGLRLIYFSYDVKMKEKGDIPEGYSVSREKKERFSLILESASTNQTSMYLCASSPSGISEAFFGQGTRLTVV.

The CDR3 DNA reads as TGTGCCAGCAGCTTTTACGCGGGGGAGCTGTTTTTT. As protein: CASSFYAGELFF. The rearrangement links TRBV7-3 to TRBJ2-2, with no clear D. The CDR3 covers 12 residues. The ends were cut back, 3 bases at V and 8 bases at J, with 7 bases in the middle. CDR1 SGHTA and CDR2 FQGTGA come from the germline V gene.

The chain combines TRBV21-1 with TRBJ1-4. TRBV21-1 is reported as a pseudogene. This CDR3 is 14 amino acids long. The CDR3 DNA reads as TGTGCCAGCCGTCCGGGAACTCTCAATGAAAAACTGTTTTTT. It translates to CASRPGTLNEKLFF.

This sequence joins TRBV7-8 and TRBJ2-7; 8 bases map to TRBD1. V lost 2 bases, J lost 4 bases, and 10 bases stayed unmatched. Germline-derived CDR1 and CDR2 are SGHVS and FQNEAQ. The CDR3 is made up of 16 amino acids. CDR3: CASSLKHDTGGYEQYF. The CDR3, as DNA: TGTGCCAGCAGCTTAAAGCATGATACAGGGGGGTACGAGCAGTACTTC.

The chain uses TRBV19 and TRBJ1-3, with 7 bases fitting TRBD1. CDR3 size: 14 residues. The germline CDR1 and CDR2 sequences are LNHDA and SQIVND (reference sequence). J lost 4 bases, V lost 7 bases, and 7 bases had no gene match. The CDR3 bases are TGTGCCAGTAATTCACAGGGGCCCGGAAACACCATATATTTT. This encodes CASNSQGPGNTIYF.

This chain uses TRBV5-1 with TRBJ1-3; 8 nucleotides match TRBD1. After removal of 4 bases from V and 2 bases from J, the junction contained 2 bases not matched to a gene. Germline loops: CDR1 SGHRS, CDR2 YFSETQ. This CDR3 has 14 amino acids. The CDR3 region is CASSADRAGNTIYF. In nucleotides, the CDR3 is TGCGCCAGCAGCGCGGACAGGGCTGGAAACACCATATATTTT.

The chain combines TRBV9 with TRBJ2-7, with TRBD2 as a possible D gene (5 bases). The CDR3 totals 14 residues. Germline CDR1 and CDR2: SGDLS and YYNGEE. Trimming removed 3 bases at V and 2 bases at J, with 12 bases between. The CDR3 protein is CASSGISGAYEQYF. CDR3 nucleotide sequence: TGTGCCAGCAGCGGGATCAGCGGTGCCTACGAGCAGTACTTC.

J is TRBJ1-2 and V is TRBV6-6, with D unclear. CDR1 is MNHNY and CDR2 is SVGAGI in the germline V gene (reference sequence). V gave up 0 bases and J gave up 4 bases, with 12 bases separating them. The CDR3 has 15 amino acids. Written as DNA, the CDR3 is TGTGCCAGCAGTTACTCGCACAGCAACTTCTATGGCTACACCTTC. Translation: CASSYSHSNFYGYTF.

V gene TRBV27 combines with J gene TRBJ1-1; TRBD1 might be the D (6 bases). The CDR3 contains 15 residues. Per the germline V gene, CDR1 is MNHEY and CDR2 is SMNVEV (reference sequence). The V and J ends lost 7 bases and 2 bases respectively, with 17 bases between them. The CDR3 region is CASMTGWGLNTEAFF. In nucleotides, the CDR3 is TGTGCCAGCATGACAGGATGGGGCCTAAACACTGAAGCTTTCTTT.

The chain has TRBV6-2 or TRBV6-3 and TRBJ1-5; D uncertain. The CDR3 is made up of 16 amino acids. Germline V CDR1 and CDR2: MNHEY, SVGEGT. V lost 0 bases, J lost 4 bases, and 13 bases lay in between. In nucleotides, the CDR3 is TGTGCCAGCAGTTACTCGCCGATTCTTGGAAATCAGCCCCAGCATTTT. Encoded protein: CASSYSPILGNQPQHF.

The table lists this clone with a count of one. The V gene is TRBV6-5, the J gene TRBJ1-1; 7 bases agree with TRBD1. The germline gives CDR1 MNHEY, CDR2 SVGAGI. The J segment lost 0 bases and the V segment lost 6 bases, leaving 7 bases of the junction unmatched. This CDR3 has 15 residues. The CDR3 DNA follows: TGTGCCAGCAGCCTAGGGGGCGGGATGAACACTGAAGCTTTCTTT. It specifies CASSLGGGMNTEAFF.

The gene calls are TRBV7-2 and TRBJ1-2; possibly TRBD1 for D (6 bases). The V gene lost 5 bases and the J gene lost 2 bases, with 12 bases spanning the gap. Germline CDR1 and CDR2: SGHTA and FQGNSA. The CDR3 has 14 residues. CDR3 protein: CASSPRTANYGYTF. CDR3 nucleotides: TGTGCCAGCAGCCCCCGGACAGCCAACTATGGCTACACCTTC.

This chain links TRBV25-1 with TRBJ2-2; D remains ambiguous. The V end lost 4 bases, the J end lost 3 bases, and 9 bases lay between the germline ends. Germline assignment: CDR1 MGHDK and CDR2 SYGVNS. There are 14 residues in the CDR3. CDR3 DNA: TGTGCCAGCAGTGGTTGGGTCGACACCGGGGAGCTGTTTTTT. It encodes CASSGWVDTGELFF.

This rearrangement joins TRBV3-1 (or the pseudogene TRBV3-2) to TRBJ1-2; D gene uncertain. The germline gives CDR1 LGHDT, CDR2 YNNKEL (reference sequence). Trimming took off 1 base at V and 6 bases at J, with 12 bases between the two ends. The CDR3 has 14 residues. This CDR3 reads CASSQGPSQDGYTF. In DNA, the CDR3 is TGTGCCAGCAGCCAAGGCCCGTCCCAGGATGGCTACACCTTC.

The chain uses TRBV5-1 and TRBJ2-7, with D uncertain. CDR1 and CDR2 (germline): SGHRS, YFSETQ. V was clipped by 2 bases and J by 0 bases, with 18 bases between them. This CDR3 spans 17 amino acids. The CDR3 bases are TGCGCCAGCAGCTTTATAACAGCCTCTACGAGCTCCTACGAGCAGTACTTC. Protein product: CASSFITASTSSYEQYF.

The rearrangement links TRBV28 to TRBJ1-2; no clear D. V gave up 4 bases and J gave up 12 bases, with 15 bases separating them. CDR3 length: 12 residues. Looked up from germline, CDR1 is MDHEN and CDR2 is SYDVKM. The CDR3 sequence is CASSSTSLTNTF. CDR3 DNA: TGTGCCAGCAGTTCGACCAGCCTGACGAACACCTTC.

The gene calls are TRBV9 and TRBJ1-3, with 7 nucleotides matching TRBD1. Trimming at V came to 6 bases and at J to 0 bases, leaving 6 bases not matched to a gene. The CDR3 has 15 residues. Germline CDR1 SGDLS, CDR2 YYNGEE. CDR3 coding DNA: TGTGCCAGCACCCTAGGACAGGACTCTGGAAACACCATATATTTT. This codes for CASTLGQDSGNTIYF.

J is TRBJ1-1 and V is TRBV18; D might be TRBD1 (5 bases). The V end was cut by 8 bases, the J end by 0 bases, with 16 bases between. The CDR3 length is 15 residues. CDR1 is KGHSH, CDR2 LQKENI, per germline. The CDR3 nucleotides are TGTGCCAGCCGAACTTCCGACAGTCTGAACACTGAAGCTTTCTTT. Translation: CASRTSDSLNTEAFF.

The CDR3 spells CASSYNGRETQYF. CDR3 bases: TGTGCCAGCAGTTACAATGGCCGGGAGACCCAGTACTTC. This rearrangement joins TRBV6-2 or TRBV6-3 to TRBJ2-5; D is unclear. Trimming shortened V by 2 bases and J by 5 bases, and 9 bases separated the two germline ends. This CDR3 contains 13 residues. Germline V CDR1 and CDR2: MNHEY, SVGEGT.

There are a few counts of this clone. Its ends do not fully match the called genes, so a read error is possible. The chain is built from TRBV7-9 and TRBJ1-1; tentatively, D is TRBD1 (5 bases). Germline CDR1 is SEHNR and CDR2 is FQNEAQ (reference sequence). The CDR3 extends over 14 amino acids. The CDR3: CASSLGGTNAEAFF. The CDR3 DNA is TGTGCCAGCAGCTTAGGGGGGACGAACGCTGAAGCTTTCTTT.

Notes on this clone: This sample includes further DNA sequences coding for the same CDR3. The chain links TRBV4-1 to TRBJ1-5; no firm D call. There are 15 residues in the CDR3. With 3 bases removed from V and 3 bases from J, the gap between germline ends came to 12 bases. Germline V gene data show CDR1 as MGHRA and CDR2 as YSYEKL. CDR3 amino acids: CASSQVAGINQPQHF. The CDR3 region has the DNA TGCGCCAGCAGCCAGGTAGCCGGGATCAATCAGCCCCAGCATTTT.